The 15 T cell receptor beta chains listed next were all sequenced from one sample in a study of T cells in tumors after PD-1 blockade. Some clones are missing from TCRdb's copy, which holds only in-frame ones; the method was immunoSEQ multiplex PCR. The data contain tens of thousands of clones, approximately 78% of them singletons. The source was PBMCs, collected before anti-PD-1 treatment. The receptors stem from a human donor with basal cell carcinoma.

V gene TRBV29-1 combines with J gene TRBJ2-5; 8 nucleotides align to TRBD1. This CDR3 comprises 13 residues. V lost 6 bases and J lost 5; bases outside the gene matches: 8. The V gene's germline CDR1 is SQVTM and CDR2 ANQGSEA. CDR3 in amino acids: CSVAQGAGETQYF. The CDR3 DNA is TGCAGCGTCGCCCAGGGGGCCGGGGAGACCCAGTACTTC.

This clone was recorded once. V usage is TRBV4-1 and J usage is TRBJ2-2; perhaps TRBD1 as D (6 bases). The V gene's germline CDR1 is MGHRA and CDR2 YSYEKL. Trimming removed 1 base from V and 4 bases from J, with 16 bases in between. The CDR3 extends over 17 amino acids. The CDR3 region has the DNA TGCGCCAGCAGCCAAGGGTTGGGGGACATAGGCACCGGGGAGCTGTTTTTT. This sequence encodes CASSQGLGDIGTGELFF.

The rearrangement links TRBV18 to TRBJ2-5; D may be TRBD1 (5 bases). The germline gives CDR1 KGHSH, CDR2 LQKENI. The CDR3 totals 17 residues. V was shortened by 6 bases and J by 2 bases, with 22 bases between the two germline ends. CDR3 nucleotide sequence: TGTGCCAGCTCTCCAAGTTTGCCAGGGCAACGTCAAGAGACCCAGTACTTC. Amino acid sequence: CASSPSLPGQRQETQYF. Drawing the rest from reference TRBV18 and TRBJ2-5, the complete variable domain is NAGVMQNPRHLVRRRGQEARLRCSPMKGHSHVYWYRQLPEEGLKFMVYLQKENIIDESGMPKERFSAEFPKEGPSILRIQQVVRGDSAAYFCASSPSLPGQRQETQYFGPGTRLLVL.

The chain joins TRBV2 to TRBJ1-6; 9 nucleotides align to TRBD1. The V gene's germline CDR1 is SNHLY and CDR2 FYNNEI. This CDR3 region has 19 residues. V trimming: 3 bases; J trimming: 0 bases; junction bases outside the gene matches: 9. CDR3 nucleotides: TGTGCCAGCAGTGACATGTGGGGACAGGGCTTCTCCTATAATTCACCCCTCCACTTT. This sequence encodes CASSDMWGQGFSYNSPLHF.

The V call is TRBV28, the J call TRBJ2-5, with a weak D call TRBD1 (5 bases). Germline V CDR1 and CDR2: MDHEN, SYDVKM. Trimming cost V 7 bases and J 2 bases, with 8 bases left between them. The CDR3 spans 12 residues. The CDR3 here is CASKTAQETQYF. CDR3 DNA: TGTGCCAGCAAGACAGCACAAGAGACCCAGTACTTC.

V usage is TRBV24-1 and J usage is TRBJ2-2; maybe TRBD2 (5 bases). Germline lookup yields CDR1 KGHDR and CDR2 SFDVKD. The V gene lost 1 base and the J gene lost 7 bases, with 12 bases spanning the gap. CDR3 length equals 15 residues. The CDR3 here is CATSDFRSRDGELFF. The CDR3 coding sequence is TGTGCCACCAGTGATTTCAGAAGTCGGGACGGGGAGCTGTTTTTT.

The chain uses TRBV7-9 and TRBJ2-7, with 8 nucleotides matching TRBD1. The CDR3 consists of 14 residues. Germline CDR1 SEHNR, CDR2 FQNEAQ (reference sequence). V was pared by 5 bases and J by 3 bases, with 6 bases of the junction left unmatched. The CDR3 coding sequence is TGTGCCAGCAGCGCCGGGACAGGAGACTACGAGCAGTACTTC. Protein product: CASSAGTGDYEQYF. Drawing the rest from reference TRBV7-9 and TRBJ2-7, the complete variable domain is DTGVSQNPRHKITKRGQNVTFRCDPISEHNRLYWYRQTLGQGPEFLTYFQNEAQLEKSRLLSDRFSAERPKGSFSTLEIQRTEQGDSAMYLCASSAGTGDYEQYFGPGTRLTVT.

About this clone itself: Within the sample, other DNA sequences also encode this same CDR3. CDR3 DNA: TGTGCCTGCTGTGACGGGTGGGCGCGGGTGGGGAGCTCCTACAATGAGCAGTTCTTC. It yields the protein CACCDGWARVGSSYNEQFF. The chain uses TRBV2 and TRBJ2-1; the D gene is possibly TRBD2 (5 bases). Between the trimmed V and J ends, which lost 11 bases and 0 bases, there was a span of 29 bases. The CDR3 has 19 residues. Per the germline V gene, CDR1 is SNHLY and CDR2 is FYNNEI.

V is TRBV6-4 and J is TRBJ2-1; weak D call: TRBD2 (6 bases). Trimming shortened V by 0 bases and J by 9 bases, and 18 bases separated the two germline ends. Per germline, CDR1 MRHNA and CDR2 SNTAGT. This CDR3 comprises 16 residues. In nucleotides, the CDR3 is TGTGCCAGCAGTGACTCTTTACGGGGGACCGGGGGTGAGCAGTTCTTC. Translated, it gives CASSDSLRGTGGEQFF.

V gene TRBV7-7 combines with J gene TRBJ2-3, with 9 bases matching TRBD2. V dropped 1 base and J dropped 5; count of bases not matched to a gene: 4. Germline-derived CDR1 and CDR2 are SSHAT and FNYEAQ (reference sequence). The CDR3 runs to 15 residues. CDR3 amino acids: CASSLGSGRQDTQYF. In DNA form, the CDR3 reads TGTGCCAGCAGCTTAGGGAGCGGGAGGCAAGATACGCAGTATTTT.

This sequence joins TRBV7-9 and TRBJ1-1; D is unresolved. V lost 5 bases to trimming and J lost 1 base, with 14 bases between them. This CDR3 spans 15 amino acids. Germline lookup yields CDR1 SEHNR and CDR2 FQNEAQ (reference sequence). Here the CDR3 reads CASSPENNPNTEAFF. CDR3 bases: TGTGCCAGCAGCCCAGAGAATAACCCGAACACTGAAGCTTTCTTT. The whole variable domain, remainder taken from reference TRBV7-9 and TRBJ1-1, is DTGVSQNPRHKITKRGQNVTFRCDPISEHNRLYWYRQTLGQGPEFLTYFQNEAQLEKSRLLSDRFSAERPKGSFSTLEIQRTEQGDSAMYLCASSPENNPNTEAFFGQGTRLTVV.

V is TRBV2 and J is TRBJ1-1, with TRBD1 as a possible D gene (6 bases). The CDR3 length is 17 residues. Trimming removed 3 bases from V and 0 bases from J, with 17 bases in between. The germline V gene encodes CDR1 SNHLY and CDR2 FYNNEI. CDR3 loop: CASSDGGGWLLNTEAFF. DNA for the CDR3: TGTGCCAGCAGTGATGGGGGCGGGTGGCTTTTGAACACTGAAGCTTTCTTT.

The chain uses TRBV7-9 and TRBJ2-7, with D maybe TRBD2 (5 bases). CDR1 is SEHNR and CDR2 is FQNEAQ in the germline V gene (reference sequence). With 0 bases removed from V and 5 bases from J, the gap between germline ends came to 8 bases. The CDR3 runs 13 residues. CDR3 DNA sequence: TGTGCCAGCAGCTTAGCTAGAGGGAACGAGCAGTACTTC. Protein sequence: CASSLARGNEQYF. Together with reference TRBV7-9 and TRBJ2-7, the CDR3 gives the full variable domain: DTGVSQNPRHKITKRGQNVTFRCDPISEHNRLYWYRQTLGQGPEFLTYFQNEAQLEKSRLLSDRFSAERPKGSFSTLEIQRTEQGDSAMYLCASSLARGNEQYFGPGTRLTVT.

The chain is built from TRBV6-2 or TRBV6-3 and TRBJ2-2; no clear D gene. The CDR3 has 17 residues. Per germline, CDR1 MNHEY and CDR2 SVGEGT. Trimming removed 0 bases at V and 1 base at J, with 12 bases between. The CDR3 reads CASSYSNAQLNTGELFF. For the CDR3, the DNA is TGTGCCAGCAGTTACTCGAATGCACAGTTGAACACCGGGGAGCTGTTTTTT.

The CDR3, as DNA: TGTGCCAGCAGCTTAGTTGAGAGGGGGGGAATCTATACCTTC. Protein: CASSLVERGGIYTF. This chain connects TRBV7-2 to TRBJ1-2, with D possibly being TRBD1 (6 bases). This CDR3 contains 14 residues. Per the germline V gene, CDR1 is SGHTA and CDR2 is FQGNSA. V lost 1 base, J lost 14 bases, and 20 bases lay in between.